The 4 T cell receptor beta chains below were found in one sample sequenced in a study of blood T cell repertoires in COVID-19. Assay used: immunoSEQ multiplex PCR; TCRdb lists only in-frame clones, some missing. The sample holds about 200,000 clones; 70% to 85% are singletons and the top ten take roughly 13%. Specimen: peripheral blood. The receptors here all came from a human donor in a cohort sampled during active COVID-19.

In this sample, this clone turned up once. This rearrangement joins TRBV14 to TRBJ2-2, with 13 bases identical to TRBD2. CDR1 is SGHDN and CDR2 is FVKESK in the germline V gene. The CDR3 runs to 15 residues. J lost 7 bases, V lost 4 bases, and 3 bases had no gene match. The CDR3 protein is CASSPRTSGSGELFF. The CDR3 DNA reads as TGTGCCAGCAGCCCCCGGACTAGCGGGAGCGGGGAGCTGTTTTTT.

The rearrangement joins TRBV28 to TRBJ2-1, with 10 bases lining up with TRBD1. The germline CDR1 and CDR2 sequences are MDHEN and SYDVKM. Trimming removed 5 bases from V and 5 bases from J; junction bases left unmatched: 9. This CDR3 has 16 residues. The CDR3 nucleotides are TGTGCCAGCAGTCTCTCGGGACAGGGGAAAAACAATGAGCAGTTCTTC. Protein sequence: CASSLSGQGKNNEQFF.

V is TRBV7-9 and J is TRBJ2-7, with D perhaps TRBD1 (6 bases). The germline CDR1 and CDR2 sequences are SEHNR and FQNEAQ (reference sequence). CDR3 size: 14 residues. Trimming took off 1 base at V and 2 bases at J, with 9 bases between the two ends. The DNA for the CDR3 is TGTGCCAGCAGCTTAGACAGGGTTCCCTACGAGCAGTACTTC. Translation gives CASSLDRVPYEQYF.

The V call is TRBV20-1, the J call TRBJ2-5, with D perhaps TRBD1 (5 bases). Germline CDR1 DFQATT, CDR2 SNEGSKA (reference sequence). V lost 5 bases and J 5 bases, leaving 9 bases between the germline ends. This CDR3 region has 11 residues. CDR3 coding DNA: TGCAGTGCTTTCAGGGCGGAGACCCAGTACTTC. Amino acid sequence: CSAFRAETQYF.